Each of the 17 T cell receptor beta chains below was sequenced from the same sample in a study of T-cell reconstitution after alpha-beta-depleted transplantation in children. The library targeted TCRbeta and was prepared with unique molecular identifiers. TCRdb processed the PCR reads anew with MiXCR; each CDR3 protein has one entry. The repertoire holds about a million distinct CDR3 sequences, with 25% to 35% as singletons. The source was PBMCs, mostly from graft donor cells, collected 360 days after TCRalphabeta/CD19-depleted stem cell transplant. The receptors were sampled from a boy under three years old who had a stem cell transplant for SCID, so the T cells may come from the graft donor.

This clonotype was counted a few times. This sequence joins TRBV25-1 and TRBJ1-1; 8 nucleotides match TRBD1. Germline-derived CDR1 and CDR2 are MGHDK and SYGVNS. This CDR3 comprises 15 residues. J was trimmed by 3 bases and V by 3 bases; bases with no gene match: 6. CDR3 bases: TGTGCCAGCAGTGACCTCGGACAGGGCCACACTGAAGCTTTCTTT. It encodes CASSDLGQGHTEAFF.

This clonotype has more than one count but fewer than ten. The V and J genes are TRBV12-3 or TRBV12-4 and TRBJ2-3; no clear D gene. Trimming took off 10 bases at V and 1 base at J, with 15 bases between the two ends. The CDR3 is made up of 14 amino acids. CDR3 residues: CATAQVLGTDTQYF. CDR3 DNA: TGTGCCACCGCCCAGGTTTTGGGCACAGATACGCAGTATTTT.

The gene calls are TRBV6-5 and TRBJ2-3; D perhaps matches TRBD1 (6 bases). Deletions cut 0 bases from V and 4 bases from J, with 17 bases between. Germline loops: CDR1 MNHEY, CDR2 SVGAGI. The CDR3 runs to 17 residues. The CDR3 protein is CASSYSISGGRADTQYF. CDR3 DNA sequence: TGTGCCAGCAGTTACTCGATATCTGGGGGCCGGGCAGATACGCAGTATTTT.

In this sample, this clonotype turned up many times. A junction boundary mismatches the germline segment, possibly from a read error. The gene calls are TRBV4-1 and TRBJ2-7; 11 bases line up with TRBD1. Germline CDR1 reads MGHRA; CDR2 reads YSYEKL. The CDR3 loop spans 14 amino acids. This CDR3 reads CASSQGQGAYEQYF. CDR3 in DNA: TGTGCCAGCAGCCAGGGACAGGGGGCCTACGAGCAGTACTTC.

The DNA for the CDR3 is TGCGCCAGCAGCCCCGACGACAGGGGCTATGGCTACACCTTC. The encoded protein is CASSPDDRGYGYTF. The chain has TRBV5-1 and TRBJ1-2, with TRBD1 matching 8 bases. This CDR3 is built from 14 residues. The junction had 6 bases not matched to a gene; V was cut back by 4 bases and J by 4 bases. Germline V gene data show CDR1 as SGHRS and CDR2 as YFSETQ.

The V call is TRBV12-3 or TRBV12-4, the J call TRBJ2-7, with a possible D match to TRBD2 (6 bases). The CDR3 spans 14 residues. V lost 2 bases and J 3 bases, leaving 11 bases between the germline ends. CDR3 DNA sequence: TGTGCCAGCAGTTTATGGCGGGGAAGCTACGAGCAGTACTTC. Amino acid sequence: CASSLWRGSYEQYF.

There are a few counts of this clonotype. CDR3: CASSLAAGTVGTGELFF. The CDR3, as DNA: TGTGCCAGCAGCTTGGCCGCAGGGACAGTGGGGACCGGGGAGCTGTTTTTT. The rearrangement joins TRBV5-6 to TRBJ2-2; TRBD1 matches 7 bases. Germline V gives CDR1 SGHDT, CDR2 YYEEEE. The CDR3 covers 17 residues. The V segment lost 0 bases and the J segment 5 bases; nucleotides outside the gene matches: 10.

This clonotype showed up just a few times. This sequence joins TRBV27 and TRBJ1-1; D may be TRBD1 (5 bases). Germline V gives CDR1 MNHEY, CDR2 SMNVEV (reference sequence). The CDR3 contains 16 residues. Trimming pared 2 bases from V and 1 base from J, leaving 14 bases between. The DNA of the CDR3 is TGTGCCAGCAGTTTAGGGGGACCCCTAGAGAACACTGAAGCTTTCTTT. Translation gives CASSLGGPLENTEAFF.

The gene calls are TRBV7-9 and TRBJ2-7; weak D call: TRBD1 (5 bases). V lost 1 base and J 5 bases, leaving 18 bases between the germline ends. This CDR3 is built from 16 residues. CDR1 SEHNR and CDR2 FQNEAQ come from the germline V gene (reference sequence). CDR3 residues: CASSLDQDILSNEQYF. The CDR3 DNA reads TGTGCCAGCAGCTTAGATCAGGACATTCTTTCCAACGAGCAGTACTTC.

In its sample, this clonotype was seen a few times. The rearrangement joins TRBV29-1 to TRBJ2-7; no reliable D call. V was trimmed by 4 bases and J by 6 bases, leaving 19 bases between them. Germline V lookup: CDR1 SQVTM, CDR2 ANQGSEA. This CDR3 contains 14 residues. The CDR3 loop reads CSVALDTALGEQYF. CDR3 coding DNA: TGCAGCGTTGCCCTCGACACGGCCTTGGGCGAGCAGTACTTC.

The chain's CDR3 is CASSNYPQGSYGYTF. The CDR3 nucleotides are TGTGCCAGCAGTAACTACCCCCAGGGATCCTATGGCTACACCTTC. This chain uses TRBV6-5 with TRBJ1-2; possible D gene TRBD1, 5 bases. Germline values: CDR1 MNHEY, CDR2 SVGAGI. V lost 5 bases to trimming and J lost 4 bases, with 17 bases between them. This CDR3 has 15 amino acids.

This clonotype came up a few times. The chain combines TRBV6-5 with TRBJ1-3; 8 bases are a match to TRBD1. The CDR3 is 15 amino acids. Germline V gene lookup returns CDR1 MNHEY and CDR2 SVGAGI. The V gene end was trimmed by 5 bases and the J gene end by 4 bases; junction bases not matched to a gene: 7. CDR3 DNA sequence: TGTGCCAGCAGTAGCCGACAGGGGCGAGGAAACACCATATATTTT. Translation: CASSSRQGRGNTIYF.

The chain employs TRBV19 and TRBJ1-1, with 9 bases fitting TRBD1. V shed 7 bases and J 2 bases; nucleotides not matched to a gene: 11. The CDR3 sequence is 16 residues long. CDR1 is LNHDA, CDR2 SQIVND, per germline (reference sequence). The CDR3: CASKRTGTGSNTEAFF. CDR3 DNA sequence: TGTGCCAGTAAGAGGACCGGGACAGGGAGTAACACTGAAGCTTTCTTT.

This clonotype turned up a few times. The gene calls are TRBV5-1 and TRBJ1-6; D might be TRBD1 (5 bases). Trimming took off 1 base at V and 7 bases at J, with 12 bases between the two ends. CDR3 size: 15 residues. From germline, CDR1 is SGHRS and CDR2 YFSETQ. This chain's CDR3 is CASSLFQGGNSPLHF. CDR3 nucleotides: TGCGCCAGCAGCTTGTTTCAGGGTGGCAATTCACCCCTCCACTTT.

This clonotype has just a few counts. The rearrangement uses TRBV5-6 and TRBJ2-7; tentatively, D is TRBD2 (5 bases). This CDR3 has 16 amino acids. Germline V gene data show CDR1 as SGHDT and CDR2 as YYEEEE. Trimming left V 4 bases short and J 3 bases short, with 20 bases between. In nucleotides, the CDR3 is TGTGCCAGCAGCCCTGAGGCTGGACTTCCCTACTACGAGCAGTACTTC. This translates into CASSPEAGLPYYEQYF. Complete variable domain (other parts from reference TRBV5-6 and TRBJ2-7): DAGVTQSPTHLIKTRGQQVTLRCSPKSGHDTVSWYQQALGQGPQFIFQYYEEEERQRGNFPDRFSGHQFPNYSSELNVNALLLGDSALYLCASSPEAGLPYYEQYFGPGTRLTVT.

In this sample, this clonotype turned up a few times. The V call is TRBV5-1, the J call TRBJ2-5; 8 nucleotides agree with TRBD1. The CDR3 sequence is 16 residues long. With 0 bases clipped from V and 2 bases from J, the junction kept 6 bases outside the gene matches. CDR1 SGHRS and CDR2 YFSETQ come from the germline V gene. CDR3 sequence (DNA): TGCGCCAGCAGCTTGGCTGGGAGACAGGGGCAAGAGACCCAGTACTTC. It is translated as CASSLAGRQGQETQYF.

The genes are TRBV4-1 and TRBJ2-3, with 7 bases fitting TRBD1. J gave up 2 bases and V 4 bases, and 6 bases lay outside the gene matches. The CDR3 loop spans 15 amino acids. Germline V gene lookup returns CDR1 MGHRA and CDR2 YSYEKL. CDR3: CASSPTGYTTDTQYF. The CDR3 nucleotides read TGCGCCAGCAGCCCGACAGGGTATACCACAGATACGCAGTATTTT.